This note documents a single TCR beta chain sequence. Its target is unknown. The sample is drawn from a study of OX40 agonist ivuxolimab in advanced cancers. TCRdb keeps only in-frame clones here, not all; method: immunoSEQ multiplex PCR. Of 50,000 to 65,000 clones detected, 75% to 90% appear once; the ten largest clones hold 15% to 20%. The study, taken as a whole, reports: At 0.1 to 3.0 mg/kg, clonal expansion of CD4+ and CD8+ blood T cells had occurred by week 6.

The clonotype was recovered from an adult with an advanced solid tumor such as melanoma, head and neck, liver or kidney cancer. The starting material was CD4+ or CD8+ T cells sorted from blood, obtained in a trial of the OX40 agonist ivuxolimab.

CDR3 sequence (DNA): TGTGCCAGCAGCTTAGAGGGGACAGGGTACTCCAATTCACCCCTCCACTTT. It translates to CASSLEGTGYSNSPLHF. The chain combines TRBV13 with TRBJ1-6; 9 bases map to TRBD1. Germline CDR1 reads PRHDT; CDR2 reads FYEKMQ (reference sequence). The CDR3 has 17 amino acids. J lost 7 bases, V lost 1 base, and 8 bases had no gene match.